These 10 T cell receptor beta chains came from one sample sequenced in a study of esophageal squamous cell carcinoma under preoperative chemotherapy. Time point given: before preoperative PTX-NDP chemotherapy. TCRdb fed the PCR reads into MiXCR, producing one record per CDR3 protein. This sample has about 16,000 distinct CDR3 sequences, with around half found just once. This specimen was collected from a patient given preoperative chemotherapy. These receptors came from a human donor with esophageal squamous cell carcinoma. The donor label of this sample is uncertain.

The genes are TRBV7-3 and TRBJ2-1; no firm D call. The V gene's germline CDR1 is SGHTA and CDR2 FQGTGA. The CDR3 is 14 residues long. V lost 2 bases and J lost 0, with 5 bases in between. The CDR3 coding sequence is TGTGCCAGCAGCTTAGATGCCTCCTACAATGAGCAGTTCTTC. Protein sequence: CASSLDASYNEQFF.

Ten or more counts support this clonotype. The chain recombines TRBV7-2 with TRBJ2-5; TRBD2 is a possible D gene (5 bases). Germline values: CDR1 SGHTA, CDR2 FQGNSA. The CDR3 is 14 amino acids. Trimming took 1 base from V and 8 from J, leaving 14 bases between them. The CDR3 loop is CASSLGVSEGTQYF. The CDR3 nucleotides read TGTGCCAGCAGCTTAGGGGTTAGCGAGGGCACCCAGTACTTC.

The chain employs TRBV12-5 and TRBJ2-7; 11 nucleotides align to TRBD2. CDR1 is LGHNT and CDR2 is FRNRAP in the germline V gene. The CDR3 spans 13 residues. The junction had 2 bases not matched to a gene; V was cut back by 6 bases and J by 4 bases. CDR3 nucleotide sequence: TGTGCTAGTGGGGGGACTAGCGGTTACGAGCAGTACTTC. It yields the protein CASGGTSGYEQYF. Filled out from reference TRBV12-5 and TRBJ2-7, the complete variable domain reads DARVTQTPRHKVTEMGQEVTMRCQPILGHNTVFWYRQTMMQGLELLAYFRNRAPLDDSGMPKDRFSAEMPDATLATLKIQPSEPRDSAVYFCASGGTSGYEQYFGPGTRLTVT.

This chain uses TRBV11-3 with TRBJ2-4; no firm D call. Trimming took 9 bases from V and 5 from J, leaving 11 bases between them. Germline V gene sequence: CDR1 SGHNT, CDR2 YENEEA. The length of the CDR3 is 12 residues. DNA of the CDR3: TGTGCCAGGAGCCGGACCCAAAACATTCAGTACTTC. Its translation: CARSRTQNIQYF.

The rearrangement links TRBV6-1 to TRBJ2-3; TRBD2 matches at 9 bases. The DNA end lines up better with TRBJ2-7; the J call may be wrong. Germline V CDR1 and CDR2: MNHNS, SASEGT. This CDR3 is 13 amino acids long. The CDR3 bases are TGTGCCAGCAGAGACCTAGCGGGAAATGAGCAGTACTTC. Translated, it gives CASRDLAGNEQYF.

This clonotype was counted between two and nine times. V and J are TRBV12-3 or TRBV12-4 and TRBJ2-7; D gene uncertain. The CDR3 sequence is 12 residues long. Trimming took 2 bases from V and 4 from J, leaving 6 bases between them. CDR3 loop: CASSLSQYEQYF. For the CDR3, the DNA is TGTGCCAGCAGTTTATCCCAATACGAGCAGTACTTC.

This clonotype occurred many times. CDR3: CASSHRFHEQFF. The CDR3 DNA reads as TGTGCCAGCAGCCACAGGTTCCACGAGCAGTTCTTC. The chain carries TRBV6-1 and TRBJ2-1; possible D gene TRBD1, 5 bases. The V gene lost 6 bases and the J gene lost 10 bases, with 13 bases spanning the gap. The CDR3 totals 12 residues. Germline values: CDR1 MNHNS, CDR2 SASEGT.

Many counts were recorded for this clonotype. V is TRBV6-1 and J is TRBJ2-4; TRBD2 aligns across 10 bases. This CDR3 has 13 residues. V was pared by 5 bases and J by 13 bases, with 8 bases of the junction left unmatched. The V gene's germline CDR1 is MNHNS and CDR2 SASEGT. The CDR3 is CASSPPGLAKQYF. For the CDR3, the DNA is TGTGCCAGCAGTCCTCCGGGACTAGCGAAGCAGTACTTC.

This clonotype is labeled as medium-sized (0.01 to 0.1%). The chain links TRBV7-2 to TRBJ2-3, with 8 bases lining up with TRBD2. Germline values: CDR1 SGHTA, CDR2 FQGNSA. There are 13 residues in the CDR3. V lost 1 base to trimming and J lost 9 bases; unmatched junction nucleotides: 3. CDR3 DNA: TGTGCCAGCAGCTTAGAGCGGGGGAGAACGCAGTATTTT. Amino acid sequence: CASSLERGRTQYF.

J is TRBJ2-5 and V is TRBV27; perhaps TRBD2 as D (6 bases). CDR3 size: 15 residues. CDR1 and CDR2 (germline): MNHEY, SMNVEV (reference sequence). V was cut by 6 bases and J by 2 bases, with 16 bases left in between. CDR3 in DNA: TGTGCCAGCAGCCCTGGGACTTTCGGACAAGAGACCCAGTACTTC. This codes for CASSPGTFGQETQYF.